A selection of T cell receptor beta chains follows, all from one sample in a study of blood T cell repertoires in COVID-19. TCRdb's copy holds only in-frame clones and misses some; the assay was immunoSEQ multiplex PCR. There are 200,000 to 300,000 clones in the sample; 80% to 90% occur only once, and roughly 0.95% lies in the top ten. The sequencing input was PBMCs or T cells enriched from blood (not recorded which). These receptors came from a man aged 50-59 years who had been exposed to COVID-19. Each CDR3 is given with its conserved first and last residue. D genes are given only for firm matches. Size is stated for part of the rows, as once, few or many counts, or as a class when the clone is expanded.

NA	16	NA	TRBJ2-3	TRBV7-3	CASSLPRTGGTDTQYF	TGTGCCAGCAGCTTACCCCGGACAGGAGGGACAGATACGCAGTATTTT
NA	13	NA	TRBJ1-5	TRBV30	CAWSVRSNQPQHF	TGTGCCTGGAGTGTACGGAGCAATCAGCCCCAGCATTTT
NA	15	TRBD2	TRBJ2-3	TRBV30	CAWRPPPGLADTQYF	TGTGCCTGGAGACCACCTCCGGGACTAGCAGATACGCAGTATTTT
NA	14	NA	TRBJ1-2	TRBV24-1	CATSDSPRDYGYTF	TGTGCCACCAGTGATTCGCCCCGGGACTATGGCTACACCTTC
NA	14	NA	TRBJ1-1	TRBV7-2	CASSLLTANTEAFF	TGTGCCAGCAGCTTATTAACAGCGAACACTGAAGCTTTCTTT
NA	15	TRBD1	TRBJ2-4	TRBV9	CASSVAGTGSNIQYF	TGTGCCAGCAGCGTAGCTGGGACAGGGTCAAACATTCAGTACTTC
NA	14	TRBD1	TRBJ1-1	TRBV6-2/TRBV6-3	CASSDPTGPTEAFF	TGTGCCAGCAGTGACCCGACAGGGCCCACTGAAGCTTTCTTT
NA	14	NA	TRBJ1-1	TRBV5-1	CASSLFAGGTEAFF	TGCGCCAGCAGCTTGTTCGCGGGGGGGACTGAAGCTTTCTTT
few	16	TRBD1	TRBJ2-1	TRBV7-9	CASTPLQGTGGNEQFF	TGTGCCAGCACCCCTTTGCAGGGGACAGGGGGCAATGAGCAGTTCTTC
NA	14	NA	TRBJ1-3	TRBV28	CASRGWRAGNTIYF	TGTGCCAGCAGAGGATGGAGGGCTGGAAACACCATATATTTT
few	13	NA	TRBJ1-2	TRBV6-5	CASSRGQTYGYTF	TGTGCCAGCAGCCGGGGACAAACCTATGGCTACACCTTC
NA	14	TRBD1	TRBJ1-2	TRBV28	CASSSHRGEAGYTF	TGTGCCAGCAGTTCTCACAGGGGGGAGGCGGGCTACACCTTC
NA	15	TRBD1	TRBJ1-5	TRBV19	CASSFTGVGNQPQHF	TGTGCCAGTAGCTTCACAGGGGTGGGCAATCAGCCCCAGCATTTT
NA	12	NA	TRBJ1-2	TRBV18	CASSSNNYGYTF	TGTGCCAGCTCATCCAATAACTATGGCTACACCTTC
once	13	NA	TRBJ1-2	TRBV25-1	CASSEFEVHGYTF	TGTGCCAGCAGTGAATTCGAGGTTCATGGCTACACCTTC
NA	13	TRBD1	TRBJ1-1	TRBV5-4	CASIPPGQGEAFF	TGTGCCAGCATCCCCCCCGGACAGGGTGAAGCTTTCTTT
NA	14	NA	TRBJ1-1	TRBV6-5	CASSRAGGGTEAFF	TGTGCCAGCAGTCGCGCCGGGGGTGGCACTGAAGCTTTCTTT
NA	10	NA	TRBJ1-2	TRBV7-9	CASSLLGYTF	TGTGCCAGCAGCTTACTCGGCTACACCTTC
NA	15	NA	TRBJ2-6	TRBV2	CASSQQGPGANVLTF	TGTGCCAGCAGTCAACAGGGTCCTGGGGCCAACGTCCTGACTTTC
few	12	NA	TRBJ1-2	TRBV28	CASSLSGYGYTF	TGTGCCAGCAGTTTATCGGGCTATGGCTACACCTTC
few	16	TRBD2	TRBJ2-1	TRBV5-1	CASSFGLAITYNEQFF	TGCGCCAGCAGCTTTGGACTAGCTATTACCTACAATGAGCAGTTCTTC